This T cell receptor beta chain comes out of a study of early T cells in non-severe SARS-CoV-2 infection. Study-level background: Bulk RNA from unsorted whole blood was sequenced; chains were unpaired. Study-level results: Anti-spike CD8 responses were favored in VDJdb matching, and private and CD4 specificities were missed.

This clonotype has more than one count but fewer than ten. Antigen: not known. Unique molecular identifiers were affixed to single, distinct cDNA molecules. Each CDR3 protein gets one entry after TCRdb re-called the 5' RACE reads with MiXCR. The repertoire holds about 77,000 distinct CDR3 sequences, with roughly a sixth as singletons. J was trimmed by 0 bases and V by 1 base; bases with no gene match: 7. The CDR3 totals 18 residues. Germline loops: CDR1 SGHAT, CDR2 FQNNGV. Sequencing was carried out using whole blood. J is TRBJ2-1 and V is TRBV11-2, with TRBD1 matching over 9 bases. The source of this sequence is an adult who was a healthcare worker with PCR-confirmed SARS-CoV-2 infection or an uninfected control (not recorded which). The CDR3 sequence is CASSLGIGQGSSYNEQFF. As DNA, the CDR3 is TGTGCCAGCAGCTTAGGGATAGGACAGGGGAGCTCCTACAATGAGCAGTTCTTC.